The TCR beta chain under discussion was sequenced for a study of beta chain features in type 1 diabetes. The sample holds one count of this clone. The antigen is not known. Purities in excess of 95% were seen in all sorted populations. The length of the CDR3 is 14 residues. Looked up from germline, CDR1 is SGHAT and CDR2 is FQNNGV. Trimming left V 2 bases short and J 5 bases short, with 9 bases between. What was sequenced were expressed TCRB transcripts, since all of the isolated RNA had been reverse transcribed. Assay used: immunoSEQ multiplex PCR; TCRdb lists only in-frame clones, some missing. The sample yields approximately 20,000 clones, less than 75% seen once. Broader study findings: In every one of the four CD4+ subsets, TCRB CDR3s were moderately but significantly shorter in Type 1 diabetes patients.

Sequenced: stem cell memory CD4+ T cells from blood. The chain joins TRBV11-2 to TRBJ2-2; D is unresolved. This sequence originates from a man between 18 and 29 years old with type 1 diabetes. CDR3: CASSLSRLTGELFF. DNA for the CDR3: TGTGCCAGCAGCTTAAGCCGGTTGACCGGGGAGCTGTTTTTT.